Listed here are 10 T cell receptor beta chains from one sample, sequenced in a study of T cell clonality in common variable immunodeficiency. Method: immunoSEQ multiplex PCR; TCRdb's copy keeps in-frame clones and lacks some. The sample yields 35,000 to 55,000 clones, without any singletons. The specimen was peripheral blood mononuclear cells. These receptors were taken from a person aged 18-70 years in good health.

This clone was counted at least ten times. The DNA ends 3 residues before the CDR3 does, and the rest of the CDR3 is filled in from the germline J gene. The rearrangement links TRBV2 to TRBJ1-1; 7 positions match TRBD1. CDR3 length equals 17 residues. V was pared by 3 bases and J by 0 bases, with 10 bases of the junction left unmatched. Germline CDR1 reads SNHLY; CDR2 reads FYNNEI. The CDR3 sequence is CASSDRGTELMNTEAFF. CDR3 bases read: TGTGCCAGCAGTGATCGCGGGACAGAGCTAATGAACACTGAA.

This clone was detected ten times or more. Read sequence stops 3 residues before the CDR3 end, and the germline J gene provides the missing end. This sequence joins TRBV30 and TRBJ2-1; possible D gene TRBD1, 6 bases. The CDR3 sequence is 11 residues long. Per germline, CDR1 GTSNPN and CDR2 SVGIG (reference sequence). V lost 5 bases to trimming and J lost 9 bases, with 11 bases between them. CDR3 DNA (partial): TGTGCCTGGGGTATAGGGGGTGAG. It codes for CAWGIGGE. The entire CDR3 is CAWGIGGEQFF.

This clone was counted many times. The CDR3 is cut off 3 residues early in the read; its end comes from the germline J gene. V is TRBV29-1 and J is TRBJ1-1; D unresolved. Trimming pared 0 bases from V and 5 bases from J, leaving 7 bases between. The CDR3 extends over 12 amino acids. Looked up from germline, CDR1 is SQVTM and CDR2 is ANQGSEA. This chain's CDR3 is CSVEDLRTEAFF. The DNA read from the CDR3 is TGCAGCGTTGAAGATTTGCGGACTGAA. The whole variable domain, filled in from reference TRBV29-1 and TRBJ1-1, reads SAVISQKPSRDICQRGTSLTIQCQVDSQVTMMFWYRQQPGQSLTLIATANQGSEATYESGFVIDKFPISRPNLTFSTLTVSNMSPEDSSIYLCSVEDLRTEAFFGQGTRLTVV.

This clone was counted ten times or more. CDR3: CASSFGTGPYEQYF. The sequenced CDR3 bases are TGTGCCAGCAGCTTCGGGACAGGGCCCTACGAG. The J gene is TRBJ2-7, the V gene TRBV7-9; 9 bases line up with TRBD1. The read gets to within 3 residues of the CDR3 end, and the germline J gene fills in the rest. The CDR3 loop spans 14 amino acids. CDR1 and CDR2 (germline): SEHNR, FQNEAQ (reference sequence). V was clipped by 3 bases and J by 2 bases; unmatched bases: 2.

This clone has at least ten counts. The CDR3 end is not reached by the read, which stops 3 residues before it; the germline J gene fills it in. The chain combines TRBV6-2 or TRBV6-3 with TRBJ1-1, with a weak D call TRBD1 (5 bases). The CDR3 is made up of 17 amino acids. CDR1 and CDR2 from the germline V gene are MNHEY and SVGEGT. The germline V and J ends were trimmed by 7 bases and 4 bases, with 25 bases remaining between them. The CDR3 here is CASTSPGKRSYSTEAFF. CDR3 bases read: TGTGCCAGCACCTCCCCAGGGAAACGGTCTTATAGCACTGAA.

This clone occurred many times. Sequencing ends 3 residues short of the CDR3 end; the germline J gene provides the rest. The chain employs TRBV24-1 and TRBJ2-5; 9 bases are shared with TRBD1. The CDR3 is made up of 15 amino acids. Germline CDR1 is KGHDR and CDR2 is SFDVKD. V lost 7 bases, J lost 5 bases, and 10 bases stayed unmatched. The CDR3 here is CATRTRDRAGETQYF. Incomplete CDR3 DNA: TGTGCCACCAGAACCCGGGACAGGGCTGGTGAGACC.

This clone was observed many times. The CDR3 goes on 3 residues after the read ends, and that part is filled in from the germline J gene. This chain connects TRBV9 to TRBJ2-2; no reliable D call. V was trimmed by 0 bases and J by 6 bases, leaving 3 bases between them. Germline CDR1 and CDR2: SGDLS and YYNGEE. The CDR3 loop spans 12 amino acids. The sequenced part of the CDR3 DNA is TGTGCCAGCAGCGTAGCGTCCGGGGAG. Translated: CASSVASGE. The CDR3 in full is CASSVASGELFF.

The table lists this clone with many counts. The CDR3 end is not reached by the read, which stops 3 residues before it; the germline J gene fills it in. The chain combines TRBV5-4 with TRBJ2-1; the D is unclear. Germline CDR1 and CDR2: SGHNT and YYREEE (reference sequence). V was cut by 2 bases and J by 6 bases, with 12 bases left in between. The CDR3 totals 14 residues. The part of the CDR3 DNA that was read is TGTGCCAGCAGCTTTGTAGTTTCGGGCAATGAG. This sequence encodes CASSFVVSGNE. The CDR3 reads in full as CASSFVVSGNEQFF.

This clone was counted many times. Read coverage stops 3 residues before the CDR3 terminus; the germline J gene supplies the remainder. The chain uses TRBV7-8 and TRBJ2-5, with 8 bases fitting TRBD2. Losses at the gene ends were 5 bases for V and 5 bases for J; bases not matched to a gene: 13. CDR1 is SGHVS and CDR2 is FQNEAQ in the germline V gene. This CDR3 is built from 16 residues. The CDR3 reads CASSPGGTGGWETQYF. The covered CDR3 bases are TGTGCCAGCAGCCCTGGGGGGACGGGGGGGTGGGAGACC.

This clone showed up many times. The CDR3 is cut off 3 residues early in the read; its end comes from the germline J gene. This sequence joins TRBV12-3 or TRBV12-4 and TRBJ2-1, with D possibly matching TRBD2 (6 bases). Deletions cut 3 bases from V and 9 bases from J, with 12 bases between. This CDR3 has 13 residues. CDR3 DNA, as far as it was read: TGTGCCAGCAGTTTTGGGGGGTGGGGTGAG. It specifies CASSFGGWGE. The whole CDR3 protein reads CASSFGGWGEQFF.